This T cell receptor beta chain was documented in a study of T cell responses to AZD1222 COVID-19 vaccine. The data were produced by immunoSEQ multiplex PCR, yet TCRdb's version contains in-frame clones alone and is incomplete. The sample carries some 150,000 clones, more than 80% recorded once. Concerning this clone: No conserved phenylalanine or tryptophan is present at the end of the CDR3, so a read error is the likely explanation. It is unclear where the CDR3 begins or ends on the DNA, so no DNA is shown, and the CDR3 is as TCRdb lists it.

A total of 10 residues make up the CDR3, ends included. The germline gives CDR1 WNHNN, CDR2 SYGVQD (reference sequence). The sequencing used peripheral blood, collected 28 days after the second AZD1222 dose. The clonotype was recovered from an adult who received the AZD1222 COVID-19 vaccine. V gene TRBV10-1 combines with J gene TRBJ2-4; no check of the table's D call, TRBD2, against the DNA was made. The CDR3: CASVRTPRNE.